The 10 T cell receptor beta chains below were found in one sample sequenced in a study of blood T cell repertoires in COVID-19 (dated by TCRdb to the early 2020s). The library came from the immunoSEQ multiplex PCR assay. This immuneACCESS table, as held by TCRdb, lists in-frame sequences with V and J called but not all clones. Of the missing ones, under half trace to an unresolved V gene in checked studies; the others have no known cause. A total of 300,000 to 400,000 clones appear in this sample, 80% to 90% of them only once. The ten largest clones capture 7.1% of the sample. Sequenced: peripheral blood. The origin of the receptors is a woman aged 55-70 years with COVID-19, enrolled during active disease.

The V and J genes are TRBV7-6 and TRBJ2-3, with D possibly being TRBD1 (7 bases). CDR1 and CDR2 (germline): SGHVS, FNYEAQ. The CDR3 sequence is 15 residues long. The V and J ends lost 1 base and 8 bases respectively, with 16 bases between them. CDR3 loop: CASSLVAGGLSTQYF. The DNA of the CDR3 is TGTGCCAGCAGCTTAGTAGCAGGGGGGCTTAGTACGCAGTATTTT. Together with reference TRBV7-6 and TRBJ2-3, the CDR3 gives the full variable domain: GAGVSQSPRYKVTKRGQDVALRCDPISGHVSLYWYRQALGQGPEFLTYFNYEAQQDKSGLPNDRFSAERPEGSISTLTIQRTEQRDSAMYRCASSLVAGGLSTQYFGPGTRLTVL.

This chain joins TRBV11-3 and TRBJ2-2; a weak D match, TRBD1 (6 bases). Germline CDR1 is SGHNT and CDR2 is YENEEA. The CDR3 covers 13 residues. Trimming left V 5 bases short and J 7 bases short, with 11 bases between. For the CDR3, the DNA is TGTGCCAGCAGCCCCAGGGGTAACGGGGAGCTGTTTTTT. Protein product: CASSPRGNGELFF.

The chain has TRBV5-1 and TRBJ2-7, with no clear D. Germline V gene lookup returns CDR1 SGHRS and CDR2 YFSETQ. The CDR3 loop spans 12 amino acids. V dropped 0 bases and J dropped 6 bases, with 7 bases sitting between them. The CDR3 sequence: CASSLDIREQYF. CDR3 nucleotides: TGCGCCAGCAGCTTGGATATCCGCGAGCAGTACTTC.

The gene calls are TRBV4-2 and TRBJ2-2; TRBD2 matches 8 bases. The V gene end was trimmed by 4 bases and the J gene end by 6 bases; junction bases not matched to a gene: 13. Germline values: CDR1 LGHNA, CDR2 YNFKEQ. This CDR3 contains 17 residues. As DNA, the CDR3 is TGTGCCAGCAGCCGCTCGCCGACCGGGACTAGGGCCGGGGAGCTGTTTTTT. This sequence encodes CASSRSPTGTRAGELFF.

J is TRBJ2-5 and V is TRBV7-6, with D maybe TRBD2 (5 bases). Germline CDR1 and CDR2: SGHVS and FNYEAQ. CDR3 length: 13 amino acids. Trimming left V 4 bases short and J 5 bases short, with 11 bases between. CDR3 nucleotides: TGTGCCAGCAGCTCACTAGTCCGTGAGACCCAGTACTTC. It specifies CASSSLVRETQYF.

CDR3 region: CASSYTGGSKTQYF. In DNA, the CDR3 is TGTGCCAGCAGTTACACGGGGGGCTCAAAGACCCAGTACTTC. The rearrangement joins TRBV6-2 or TRBV6-3 to TRBJ2-5; D might be TRBD2 (7 bases). Trimming took off 2 bases at V and 6 bases at J, with 13 bases between the two ends. Per germline, CDR1 MNHEY and CDR2 SVGEGT. There are 14 residues in the CDR3.

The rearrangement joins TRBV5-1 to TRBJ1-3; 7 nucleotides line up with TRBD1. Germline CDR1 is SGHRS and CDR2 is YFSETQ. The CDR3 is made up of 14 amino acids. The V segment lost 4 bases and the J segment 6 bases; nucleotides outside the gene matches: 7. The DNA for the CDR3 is TGCGCCAGCAGCAAAACAGGGGCGTTAAACACCATATATTTT. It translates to CASSKTGALNTIYF.

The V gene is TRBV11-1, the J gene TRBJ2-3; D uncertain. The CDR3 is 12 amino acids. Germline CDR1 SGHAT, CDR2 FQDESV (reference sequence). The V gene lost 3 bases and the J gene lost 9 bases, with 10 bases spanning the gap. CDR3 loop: CASSFRGMTQYF. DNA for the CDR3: TGTGCCAGCAGCTTTAGAGGTATGACGCAGTATTTT.

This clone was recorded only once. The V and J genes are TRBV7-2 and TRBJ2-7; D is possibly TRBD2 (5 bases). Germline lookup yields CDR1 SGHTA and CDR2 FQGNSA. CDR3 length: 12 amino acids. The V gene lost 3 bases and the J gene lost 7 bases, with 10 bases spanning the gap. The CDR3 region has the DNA TGTGCCAGCAGCTTGATGGGAGCGGAGCAGTACTTC. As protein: CASSLMGAEQYF.

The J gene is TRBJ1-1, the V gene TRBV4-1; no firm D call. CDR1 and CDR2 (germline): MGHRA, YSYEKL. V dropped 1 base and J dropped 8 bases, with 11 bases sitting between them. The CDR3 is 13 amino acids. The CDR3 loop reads CASSQAGDPEAFF. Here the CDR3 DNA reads TGCGCCAGCAGCCAAGCTGGAGATCCAGAAGCTTTCTTT.